The rows below give T cell receptor beta chains drawn from one sample of a study of molecular identifiers for immune sequencing clone quantification. TCRdb called the PCR reads again in MiXCR, with one record for every CDR3 protein. The sample lists hundreds of thousands of distinct CDR3 sequences; about 25% were seen once. Sequencing was performed on naive CD8+ T cells from blood, with Jurkat cell RNA spiked in. The source is a human donor in good health. Some libraries in this study had Jurkat cell RNA spiked in. Each CDR3 is given with its conserved first and last residue. D genes are given only for firm matches.

-	TRBV7-2	TRBJ1-1	CASSLGPALGTEAFF
TRBD2	TRBV4-1	TRBJ2-1	CASSQDPAGGPDEQFF
-	TRBV7-6	TRBJ2-2	CAGSHGNRAGELFF
-	TRBV20-1	TRBJ2-5	CSARQGGVETQYF
TRBD1	TRBV24-1	TRBJ2-2	CATSDLDSGGANTGELFF
-	TRBV6-5	TRBJ1-5	CASTGGPNQPQHF
-	TRBV6-6	TRBJ2-3	CASSYGGLTDTQYF
TRBD1	TRBV4-3	TRBJ1-2	CASGQIRGNYGYTF
-	TRBV4-3	TRBJ1-2	CASSQDPGDGYGYTF
-	TRBV29-1	TRBJ2-7	CSVEGWGAGYEQYF
TRBD2	TRBV7-9	TRBJ2-2	CASSLPDSGGYTGELFF
-	TRBV6-5	TRBJ1-2	CASSPTGLNYGYTF
-	TRBV11-2	TRBJ1-5	CASSLYGLANQPQHF
TRBD1	TRBV4-1	TRBJ1-1	CASSQEQGQGPDTEAFF
-	TRBV7-6	TRBJ1-5	CASGRGTDPSGSNPPQHF
TRBD1	TRBV12-3/TRBV12-4	TRBJ2-1	CASTQFGQGVNEQFF
-	TRBV23-1	TRBJ2-5	CASSQPLPETQYF
TRBD2	TRBV4-3	TRBJ2-7	CASSPETSGPYEQYF
TRBD2	TRBV7-9	TRBJ2-1	CASSPPKGTSGYNEQFF
TRBD1	TRBV6-2/TRBV6-3	TRBJ1-5	CATDRDRGHSNQPQHF
-	TRBV6-5	TRBJ2-1	CASSYSRGLDEQFF
TRBD2	TRBV20-1	TRBJ2-5	CSASGLTSGQETQYF